The 27 T cell receptor beta chains below all came from one sample that was sequenced in a study of CD8 T cells in ankylosing spondylitis. TCRdb analysed the 5' RACE reads with MiXCR anew, one entry per CDR3 protein. The data show around 330,000 distinct CDR3 sequences, under 14% seen once. Sequenced material: blood, either unsorted or a sorted T cell fraction (not recorded which). The origin of the receptors is a female donor with ankylosing spondylitis or in good health (not recorded which).

This clonotype appeared many times. The rearrangement links TRBV11-2 to TRBJ2-7, with 7 bases lining up with TRBD2. This CDR3 region has 15 residues. Germline V gene data show CDR1 as SGHAT and CDR2 as FQNNGV. Trimming cost V 5 bases and J 6 bases; bases outside gene matches: 13. The CDR3 sequence is CASSPRGLDSSEQYF. CDR3 DNA: TGTGCCAGCAGCCCCCGCGGACTAGATAGTTCCGAGCAGTACTTC. Using reference TRBV11-2 and TRBJ2-7 for the parts outside the CDR3, the full variable domain is EAGVAQSPRYKIIEKRQSVAFWCNPISGHATLYWYQQILGQGPKLLIQFQNNGVVDDSQLPKDRFSAERLKGVDSTLKIQPAKLEDSAVYLCASSPRGLDSSEQYFGPGTRLTVT.

This clonotype was found many times. This sequence joins TRBV28 and TRBJ2-7, with D maybe TRBD1 (6 bases). Germline CDR1 is MDHEN and CDR2 is SYDVKM. The CDR3 has 11 residues. V lost 10 bases and J lost 2, with 9 bases in between. Written as DNA, the CDR3 is TGTGCCACCAGGGGTGCCTACGAGCAGTACTTC. Amino acid sequence: CATRGAYEQYF.

This clonotype was observed a few times. The chain is built from TRBV20-1 and TRBJ2-1, with a tentative D call TRBD1 (5 bases). V was cut by 6 bases and J by 0 bases, with 30 bases left in between. CDR3 length: 20 amino acids. The germline CDR1 and CDR2 sequences are DFQATT and SNEGSKA (reference sequence). The CDR3 here is CSATGGGKTPQGYSYNEQFF. CDR3 in DNA: TGCAGTGCCACTGGCGGCGGTAAGACCCCGCAGGGATACTCCTACAATGAGCAGTTCTTC.

This chain joins TRBV27 and TRBJ2-1; 11 bases agree with TRBD1. V shed 5 bases and J 7 bases; nucleotides not matched to a gene: 7. The CDR3 has 15 amino acids. Germline-derived CDR1 and CDR2 are MNHEY and SMNVEV (reference sequence). In DNA, the CDR3 is TGTGCCAGCAGTCTCCGGGACAGGGGGGGGAATGAGCAGTTCTTC. Protein sequence: CASSLRDRGGNEQFF.

This clonotype came up a few times. The chain carries TRBV20-1 and TRBJ1-5; 7 bases match TRBD1. J lost 1 base, V lost 2 bases, and 11 bases had no gene match. This CDR3 has 17 residues. CDR1 DFQATT and CDR2 SNEGSKA come from the germline V gene (reference sequence). CDR3 sequence: CSARIAQGFSSNQPQHF. The CDR3 nucleotides read TGCAGTGCTAGAATCGCACAGGGGTTTTCCAGCAATCAGCCCCAGCATTTT.

This clonotype has at least ten counts. J is TRBJ2-7 and V is TRBV10-1; D gene unclear. Looked up from germline, CDR1 is WNHNN and CDR2 is SYGVQD (reference sequence). This CDR3 has 14 residues. V was shortened by 7 bases and J by 2 bases, with 15 bases between the two germline ends. The CDR3 loop is CASNPSVGTYEQYF. The DNA of the CDR3 is TGCGCCAGCAACCCGTCTGTGGGTACCTACGAGCAGTACTTC.

This clonotype was counted at least ten times. This chain connects TRBV6-1 to TRBJ2-2; D possibly matches TRBD1 or TRBD2 (5 bases each). The V gene's germline CDR1 is MNHNS and CDR2 SASEGT. Trimming cost V 5 bases and J 3 bases, with 16 bases left between them. CDR3 length equals 16 residues. CDR3: CASSPLGEGYTGELFF. As DNA, the CDR3 is TGTGCCAGCAGTCCGCTGGGTGAGGGGTACACCGGGGAGCTGTTTTTT.

The genes are TRBV7-2 and TRBJ2-3; 10 nucleotides align to TRBD2. Germline-derived CDR1 and CDR2 are SGHTA and FQGNSA. V dropped 4 bases and J dropped 4; count of bases not matched to a gene: 5. CDR3 length equals 15 residues. CDR3 nucleotide sequence: TGTGCCAGCAGCTACCAAGCGGGAGGGTCAGATACGCAGTATTTT. Translated, it gives CASSYQAGGSDTQYF.

Ten or more counts support this clonotype. The chain recombines TRBV5-1 with TRBJ2-1; D is uncertain. V dropped 4 bases and J dropped 4 bases, with 12 bases sitting between them. This CDR3 spans 14 amino acids. Looked up from germline, CDR1 is SGHRS and CDR2 is YFSETQ. CDR3 loop: CASSLGPPYNEQFF. CDR3 DNA: TGCGCCAGCAGCCTGGGTCCTCCTTACAATGAGCAGTTCTTC.

The rearrangement joins TRBV12-3 or TRBV12-4 to TRBJ2-3; D is unclear. Trimming took off 6 bases at V and 6 bases at J, with 10 bases between the two ends. This CDR3 is 12 amino acids long. This CDR3 reads CASSATADTQYF. CDR3 in DNA: TGTGCCAGCAGCGCCACCGCGGATACGCAGTATTTT.

This clonotype appeared many times. CDR3 sequence: CASRNEDRYYGYTF. DNA of the CDR3: TGCGCCAGCAGAAACGAGGACAGGTACTATGGCTACACCTTC. This chain joins TRBV5-1 and TRBJ1-2, with TRBD1 matching 7 bases. The CDR3 has 14 amino acids. CDR1 is SGHRS, CDR2 YFSETQ, per germline. With V trimmed by 5 bases and J by 3 bases, 7 bases remained unmatched.

This clonotype was picked up many times. The chain has TRBV11-2 and TRBJ2-1; 8 bases line up with TRBD2. The CDR3 is made up of 19 amino acids. Germline V gene lookup returns CDR1 SGHAT and CDR2 FQNNGV. Losses at the gene ends were 5 bases for V and 10 bases for J; bases not matched to a gene: 25. The CDR3 sequence is CASSLTGLAGTLPSVEQFF. CDR3 nucleotides: TGTGCCAGCAGCCTCACAGGGCTAGCGGGTACCCTCCCAAGTGTCGAGCAGTTCTTC.

A note on this clonotype: A much larger clonotype is one base distant, so this may be a read error. The chain combines TRBV5-5 with TRBJ2-5; TRBD1 aligns across 11 bases. CDR1 is SGHKS, CDR2 YYEKEE, per germline (reference sequence). CDR3 length: 15 amino acids. V trimming: 4 bases; J trimming: 5 bases; junction bases outside the gene matches: 7. CDR3 DNA: TGTGCCAGCAGCCCAAAGGACAGGGGGCACGAGACCCAGTACTTC. This sequence encodes CASSPKDRGHETQYF.

This clonotype was seen repeatedly, ten times or more. This sequence joins TRBV20-1 and TRBJ2-1; 10 nucleotides line up with TRBD2. This CDR3 contains 14 residues. Germline assignment: CDR1 DFQATT and CDR2 SNEGSKA (reference sequence). Trimming at V came to 5 bases and at J to 7 bases, leaving 8 bases not matched to a gene. In nucleotides, the CDR3 is TGCAGTGCTGGACTAGCGGCCTCAGGGAATGAGCAGTTCTTC. Protein: CSAGLAASGNEQFF.

This clonotype showed up many times. The V and J genes are TRBV28 and TRBJ1-1; D not certain. This CDR3 comprises 13 residues. The germline CDR1 and CDR2 sequences are MDHEN and SYDVKM. V dropped 2 bases and J dropped 0 bases, with 4 bases sitting between them. CDR3 nucleotides: TGTGCCAGCAGTTTACCAGTGAACACTGAAGCTTTCTTT. Its protein product is CASSLPVNTEAFF.

This clonotype was detected many times. The chain has TRBV20-1 and TRBJ2-3; D possibly corresponds to TRBD1 (5 bases). The CDR3 consists of 16 residues. CDR1 and CDR2 from the germline V gene are DFQATT and SNEGSKA (reference sequence). With 0 bases removed from V and 1 base from J, the gap between germline ends came to 14 bases. The CDR3 sequence: CSARDSRTPRTDTQYF. CDR3 in DNA: TGCAGTGCTAGAGATTCTAGGACACCCCGCACAGATACGCAGTATTTT.

The sample holds one count of this clonotype. It may be a read error: a sequence one base away is much more abundant. The chain combines TRBV3-1 with TRBJ2-3, with D tentatively TRBD1 (5 bases). The CDR3 contains 15 residues. From germline, CDR1 is LGHDT and CDR2 YNNKEL (reference sequence). The CDR3 here is CACSQSGQRTDTQYF. The CDR3 DNA reads TGTGCCTGCAGCCAGTCAGGGCAACGCACAGATACGCAGTATTTT.

This clonotype was detected many times. This chain connects TRBV25-1 to TRBJ1-2; 7 nucleotides align to TRBD1. Per germline, CDR1 MGHDK and CDR2 SYGVNS. The CDR3 length is 14 residues. Trimming at V came to 5 bases and at J to 5 bases, leaving 8 bases not matched to a gene. CDR3 region: CASSRATGRYGYTF. Here the CDR3 DNA reads TGTGCCAGCAGTAGAGCGACAGGGAGATATGGCTACACCTTC.

This clonotype occurred many times. The CDR3 sequence is CASSQNPGNQPQHF. CDR3 nucleotides: TGTGCCAGCAGCCAAAACCCGGGTAATCAGCCCCAGCATTTT. The chain combines TRBV12-3 or TRBV12-4 with TRBJ1-5; the D is unclear. The CDR3 extends over 14 amino acids. Trimming cost V 6 bases and J 4 bases, with 13 bases left between them.

This clonotype was observed many times. The chain combines TRBV4-1 with TRBJ2-7; D is unresolved. V dropped 3 bases and J dropped 0 bases, with 15 bases sitting between them. Germline CDR1 is MGHRA and CDR2 is YSYEKL. This CDR3 contains 16 residues. CDR3 DNA sequence: TGCGCCAGCAGCCACGGAGCGCAGATAAGCTCCTACGAGCAGTACTTC. This translates into CASSHGAQISSYEQYF.

This clonotype was picked up many times. CDR3 sequence: CATSDPQGANTGELFF. CDR3 in DNA: TGTGCCACCAGTGATCCCCAGGGGGCGAACACCGGGGAGCTGTTTTTT. The chain joins TRBV24-1 to TRBJ2-2; 7 bases fit TRBD1. The J segment lost 0 bases and the V segment lost 3 bases, leaving 3 bases of the junction unmatched. Germline CDR1 KGHDR, CDR2 SFDVKD. This CDR3 is built from 16 residues.

Ten or more counts support this clonotype. This rearrangement joins TRBV15 to TRBJ2-3; D unresolved. Trimming stripped 1 base from V and 0 bases from J, with 11 bases between. The germline CDR1 and CDR2 sequences are LNHNV and YYDKDF (reference sequence). The CDR3 spans 16 residues. CDR3 region: CATSRGGDTSTDTQYF. CDR3 nucleotides: TGTGCCACCAGCAGAGGTGGTGACACTAGCACAGATACGCAGTATTTT.

The V and J genes are TRBV5-1 and TRBJ2-3; D is uncertain. The CDR3 consists of 16 residues. Germline V CDR1 and CDR2: SGHRS, YFSETQ. Trimming stripped 0 bases from V and 0 bases from J, with 11 bases between. The CDR3: CASSLDNRASTDTQYF. CDR3 bases: TGCGCCAGCAGCTTGGATAACAGAGCTAGCACAGATACGCAGTATTTT.

The gene calls are TRBV12-3 or TRBV12-4 and TRBJ2-1; the match to TRBD1 covers 8 bases. The length of the CDR3 is 18 residues. J lost 10 bases, V lost 2 bases, and 19 bases had no gene match. CDR3 DNA: TGTGCCAGCAGTTTATGGTTCGTAAAGCAGGGGGCGCAAGTGGAGCAGTTCTTC. Residues: CASSLWFVKQGAQVEQFF.

There are many counts of this clonotype. The rearrangement uses TRBV20-1 and TRBJ2-7, with D possibly matching TRBD2 (7 bases). The V end lost 2 bases, the J end lost 2 bases, and 13 bases lay between the germline ends. The CDR3 is made up of 14 amino acids. The germline V gene has CDR1 DFQATT and CDR2 SNEGSKA (reference sequence). In DNA form, the CDR3 reads TGCAGTGCTAGAAGGTCGGGGGGCACCTACGAGCAGTACTTC. Translating it yields CSARRSGGTYEQYF.

This clonotype was detected only once. A much larger clone lies one base from this, so it may be a read error. V and J are TRBV6-1 and TRBJ1-4; D gene ambiguous. This CDR3 region has 15 residues. Germline CDR1 is MNHNS and CDR2 is SASEGT. For the CDR3, the DNA is TGTGCCAACAGTCTCGCGTCCCGTGCCATGGAAAAACTGTTTTTT. It is translated as CANSLASRAMEKLFF.

The V and J genes are TRBV12-3 or TRBV12-4 and TRBJ2-1; perhaps TRBD1 as D (5 bases). The length of the CDR3 is 15 residues. The V and J ends lost 5 bases and 9 bases respectively, with 20 bases between them. CDR3 in DNA: TGTGCCAGCAGTCTATCTCCCCAGGGTAGGGTTGAGCAGTTCTTC. It encodes CASSLSPQGRVEQFF.